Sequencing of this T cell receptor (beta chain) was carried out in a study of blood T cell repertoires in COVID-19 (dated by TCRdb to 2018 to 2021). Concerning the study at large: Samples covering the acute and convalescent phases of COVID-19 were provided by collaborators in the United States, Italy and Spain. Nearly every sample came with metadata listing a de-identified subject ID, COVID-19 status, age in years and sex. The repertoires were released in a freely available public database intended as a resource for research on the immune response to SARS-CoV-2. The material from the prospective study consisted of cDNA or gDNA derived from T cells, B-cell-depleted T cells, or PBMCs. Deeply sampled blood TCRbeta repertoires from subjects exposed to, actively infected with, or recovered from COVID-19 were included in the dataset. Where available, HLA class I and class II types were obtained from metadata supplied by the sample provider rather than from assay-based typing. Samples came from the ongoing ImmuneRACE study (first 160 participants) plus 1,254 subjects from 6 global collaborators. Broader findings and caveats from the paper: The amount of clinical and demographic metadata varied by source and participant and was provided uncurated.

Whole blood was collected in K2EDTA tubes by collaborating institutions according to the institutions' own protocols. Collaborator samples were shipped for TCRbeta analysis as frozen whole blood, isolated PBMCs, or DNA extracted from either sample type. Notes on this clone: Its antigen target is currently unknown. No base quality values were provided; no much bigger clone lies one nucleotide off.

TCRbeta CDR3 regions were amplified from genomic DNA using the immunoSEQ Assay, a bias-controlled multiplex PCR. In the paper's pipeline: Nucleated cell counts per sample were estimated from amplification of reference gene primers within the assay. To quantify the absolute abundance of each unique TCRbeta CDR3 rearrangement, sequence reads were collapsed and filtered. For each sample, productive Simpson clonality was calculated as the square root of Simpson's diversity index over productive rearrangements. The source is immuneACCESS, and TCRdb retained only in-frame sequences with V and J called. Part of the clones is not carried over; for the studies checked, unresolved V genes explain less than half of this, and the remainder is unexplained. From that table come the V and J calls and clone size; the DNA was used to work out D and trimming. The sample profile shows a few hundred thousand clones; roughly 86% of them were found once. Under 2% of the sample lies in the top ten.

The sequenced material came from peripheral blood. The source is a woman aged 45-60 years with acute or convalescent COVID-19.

The nucleotides are TGTGCCAGCAGCCGGACAGGGGGCTTAGGTGAAAAACTGTTTTTT. This sequence encodes CASSRTGGLGEKLFF. The chain is encoded by TRBV6-5 joined to TRBJ1-4; 11 junctional bases match TRBD1. The germline V gene yields MNHEY for CDR1 and SVGAGI for CDR2. V is trimmed back by 6 bases and J by 7 bases, and the junction contains 7 bases that no gene match accounts for. The CDR3 covers 15 residues, taking in both the cysteine and the phenylalanine. Only the CDR3 part of the read is kept: 45 bases, read in frame from the first base.